This paragraph covers one T cell receptor (beta chain) sequence. Sequencing used immunoSEQ multiplex PCR; TCRdb keeps in-frame clones, though not all of them. This table holds about 83,000 clones, around 94% found once. The germline V gene encodes CDR1 KGHSH and CDR2 LQKENI. The CDR3 has 19 amino acids. Trimming removed 3 bases from V and 2 bases from J, with 25 bases in between. This record comes from a study of technical replicates of blood from a few donors. The chain uses TRBV18 and TRBJ1-1, with D perhaps matching TRBD1 (6 bases). Sequenced: T cells isolated from PBMCs. This TCR was sampled from a human donor in good health. CDR3 DNA: TGTGCCAGCTCACCTACGCGGGCGCAGGGACAAGGGGGAAACACTGAAGCTTTCTTT. This sequence encodes CASSPTRAQGQGGNTEAFF.